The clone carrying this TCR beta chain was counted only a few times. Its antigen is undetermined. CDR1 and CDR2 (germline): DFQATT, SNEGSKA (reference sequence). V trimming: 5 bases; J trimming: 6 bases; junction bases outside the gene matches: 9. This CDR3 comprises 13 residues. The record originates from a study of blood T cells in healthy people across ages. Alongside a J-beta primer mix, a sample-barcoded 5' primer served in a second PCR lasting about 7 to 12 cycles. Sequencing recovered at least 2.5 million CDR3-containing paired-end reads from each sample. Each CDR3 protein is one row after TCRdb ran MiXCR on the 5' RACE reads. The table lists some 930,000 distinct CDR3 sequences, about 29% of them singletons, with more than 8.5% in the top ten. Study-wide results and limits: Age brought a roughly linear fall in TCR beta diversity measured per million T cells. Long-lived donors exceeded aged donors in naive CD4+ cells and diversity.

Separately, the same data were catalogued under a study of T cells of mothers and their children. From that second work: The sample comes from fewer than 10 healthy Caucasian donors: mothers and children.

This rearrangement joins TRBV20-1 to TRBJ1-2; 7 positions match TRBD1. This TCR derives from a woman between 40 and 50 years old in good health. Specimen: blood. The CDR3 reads CSALRDRVNGYTF. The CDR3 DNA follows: TGCAGTGCTCTCCGAGACAGGGTGAATGGCTACACCTTC.